The clone carrying this TCR beta chain appeared a single time. Its target is unknown. The record originates from a study of cytomegalovirus exposure and HLA in healthy donors. Study-level findings and limits: Across donors, most TCRs were seen rarely, yet some public ones were widespread. The authors confirmed in vitro that three CMV-associated chains were specific for CMV antigens.

The germline V gene has CDR1 MNHNY and CDR2 SVGAGI (reference sequence). The CDR3 is made up of 15 amino acids. The V and J ends lost 7 bases and 3 bases respectively, with 13 bases between them. Profiled with immunoSEQ multiplex PCR; TCRdb holds only in-frame clones, not every one. The repertoire holds around 70,000 clones, roughly 96% seen once, with around 3.2% in the top ten. The donors were part of the validation cohort, which consisted of about 130 subjects and was separate from the first cohort of 670 or so subjects. The sequence derives from a man aged 18 to 35 in good health and CMV-seronegative. The material sequenced was PBMCs. The chain uses TRBV6-6 and TRBJ2-6, with D possibly matching TRBD2 (5 bases). DNA for the CDR3: TGTGCCAGCATAGAGGACTTCGGTGGGGCCAACGTCCTGACTTTC. Translation gives CASIEDFGGANVLTF.